The 19 T cell receptor beta chains reported below all come from one sample, sequenced in a study of breast tumors, draining lymph nodes, adjacent tissues. Axillary draining lymph nodes of breast cancer patients supplied the node samples. TCRdb itself ran the multiplex PCR reads through MiXCR, one entry per CDR3 protein. The sample lists some 120,000 distinct CDR3 sequences, roughly 21% occurring once. The sample consisted of axillary lymph node tissue. The receptors come from a female donor with breast cancer. Some clones in this sample may be carry-over from other donors' samples.

This clonotype was recorded many times. This chain connects TRBV7-9 to TRBJ1-2, with D possibly matching TRBD1 (6 bases). Deletions cut 0 bases from V and 2 bases from J, with 19 bases between. Germline CDR1 SEHNR, CDR2 FQNEAQ (reference sequence). The CDR3 consists of 18 residues. CDR3 sequence: CASSLAMTGGLKNYGYTF. In DNA, the CDR3 is TGTGCCAGCAGCTTAGCTATGACAGGCGGACTTAAAAACTATGGCTACACCTTC.

This clonotype showed up many times. The CDR3 region is CASSISQVIRNEQFF. DNA for the CDR3: TGTGCCAGTAGTATTTCACAGGTGATCAGGAATGAGCAGTTCTTC. The V call is TRBV19, the J call TRBJ2-1; D possibly corresponds to TRBD1 (5 bases). This CDR3 contains 15 residues. V lost 3 bases and J lost 7, with 16 bases in between. CDR1 and CDR2 (germline): LNHDA, SQIVND (reference sequence). Full variable domain (missing parts from reference TRBV19 and TRBJ2-1): DGGITQSPKYLFRKEGQNVTLSCEQNLNHDAMYWYRQDPGQGLRLIYYSQIVNDFQKGDIAEGYSVSREKKESFPLTVTSAQKNPTAFYLCASSISQVIRNEQFFGPGTRLTVL.

This clonotype was observed a few times. With a much larger clone just one base away, this may be a read error. The chain links TRBV4-2 to TRBJ2-7; TRBD2 aligns across 16 bases. Germline CDR1 reads LGHNA; CDR2 reads YNFKEQ. The CDR3 loop spans 15 amino acids. For the CDR3, the DNA is TGTGCCAGCAGCCAAGATCTTGGGACTAGCGGGGGGGTAAACTTC. Its translation is CASSQDLGTSGGVNF.

Ten or more counts support this clonotype. V and J are TRBV6-5 and TRBJ1-3, with TRBD1 as a possible D gene (5 bases). Germline assignment: CDR1 MNHEY and CDR2 SVGAGI. Trimming left V 8 bases short and J 2 bases short, with 13 bases between. The CDR3 runs to 14 residues. The CDR3 nucleotides read TGTGCCAGCGGACCAGGGCAACCTGGAAACACCATATATTTT. It is translated as CASGPGQPGNTIYF.

This clonotype was seen at least ten times. The chain recombines TRBV4-2 with TRBJ2-2, with D unclear. Germline loops: CDR1 LGHNA, CDR2 YNFKEQ. V lost 4 bases to trimming and J lost 1 base, with 7 bases between them. The length of the CDR3 is 14 residues. In DNA form, the CDR3 reads TGTGCCAGCAGCCTAGAAAAGAACACCGGGGAGCTGTTTTTT. Its protein product is CASSLEKNTGELFF.

This clonotype was recorded many times. This rearrangement joins TRBV4-2 to TRBJ2-2, with 14 bases lining up with TRBD2. Germline values: CDR1 LGHNA, CDR2 YNFKEQ. This CDR3 spans 18 amino acids. V dropped 3 bases and J dropped 6; count of bases not matched to a gene: 9. CDR3 sequence reads: CASSHDLGTSGRAGELFF. The CDR3 DNA reads as TGTGCCAGCAGCCATGACCTGGGGACTAGCGGGAGAGCCGGGGAGCTGTTTTTT.

With regard to this clonotype: The junction and the germline gene differ at one end; a read error may be behind it. This sequence joins TRBV28 and TRBJ2-5, with 9 bases lining up with TRBD2. This CDR3 has 14 amino acids. Germline V lookup: CDR1 MDHEN, CDR2 SYDVKM. The CDR3 coding sequence is TGTGCCAGCAGTCTAGCGGGAAACCAAGAGACCCAGGACTTC. Protein product: CASSLAGNQETQDF.

About this clonotype: A read error is possible here, since a much larger clone lies one base away. V usage is TRBV12-3 or TRBV12-4 and J usage is TRBJ1-5; D is possibly TRBD1 (5 bases). V was cut by 6 bases and J by 8 bases, with 17 bases left in between. This CDR3 comprises 14 residues. For the CDR3, the DNA is TGTGCCAGCAGCATAGCAGGGAGAGGGGAGCCCCAGCATTTT. It encodes CASSIAGRGEPQHF.

This clonotype has ten or more counts. The chain combines TRBV6-1 with TRBJ2-2; D unresolved. The V end was cut by 6 bases, the J end by 7 bases, with 12 bases between. Germline V gene sequence: CDR1 MNHNS, CDR2 SASEGT. The CDR3 is 13 residues long. DNA of the CDR3: TGTGCCAGCAGCGCTTTAATCCTCGGGGAGCTGTTTTTT. It encodes CASSALILGELFF.

The V gene is TRBV20-1, the J gene TRBJ1-1; unclear D gene. There are 13 residues in the CDR3. The ends were cut back, 5 bases at V and 1 base at J, with 11 bases in the middle. In germline, CDR1 is DFQATT, CDR2 SNEGSKA (reference sequence). CDR3 sequence reads: CSAYPRQNTEAFF. The CDR3 nucleotides are TGCAGTGCTTATCCGAGACAGAACACTGAAGCTTTCTTT.

This clonotype has at least ten counts. The gene calls are TRBV20-1 and TRBJ2-7; D is possibly TRBD1 or TRBD2 (5 bases each). Germline V CDR1 and CDR2: DFQATT, SNEGSKA (reference sequence). V gave up 0 bases and J gave up 5 bases, with 14 bases separating them. The CDR3 has 14 residues. CDR3 protein: CSARDLTGTNEQYF. The CDR3 DNA reads as TGCAGTGCTAGAGATTTAACGGGGACCAACGAGCAGTACTTC.

This clonotype was seen repeatedly, ten times or more. This chain uses TRBV20-1 with TRBJ2-2; TRBD2 matches at 13 bases. The CDR3 loop spans 18 amino acids. Germline values: CDR1 DFQATT, CDR2 SNEGSKA (reference sequence). J was trimmed by 1 base and V by 4 bases; bases with no gene match: 9. The CDR3 sequence is CSAKNSGLAGVNTGELFF. DNA for the CDR3: TGCAGTGCTAAAAACTCCGGACTAGCGGGAGTGAACACCGGGGAGCTGTTTTTT.

This clonotype appeared many times. This chain joins TRBV20-1 and TRBJ1-5, with D unclear. CDR3 size: 16 residues. CDR1 is DFQATT and CDR2 is SNEGSKA in the germline V gene (reference sequence). Trimming left V 1 base short and J 9 bases short, with 22 bases between. For the CDR3, the DNA is TGCAGTGCTAGAGGGGCCTCGGGCGTGGACGGAGGGCCCCAGCATTTT. It encodes CSARGASGVDGGPQHF.

Comments on this clonotype: Since a much larger clone is just one base distant, this may be a read error. V is TRBV5-1 and J is TRBJ2-2, with 10 bases identical to TRBD1. This CDR3 has 15 amino acids. CDR1 SGHRS and CDR2 YFSETQ come from the germline V gene. The CDR3 sequence: CGSSKGQGSTGELFF. The DNA of the CDR3 is TGCGGCAGCAGCAAGGGACAGGGGAGCACCGGGGAGCTGTTTTTT.

This clonotype has ten or more counts. The chain combines TRBV7-8 with TRBJ1-5, with unresolved D. The germline gives CDR1 SGHVS, CDR2 FQNEAQ. The CDR3 contains 17 residues. V was clipped by 1 base and J by 2 bases, with 15 bases between them. DNA for the CDR3: TGTGCCAGCAGCTTAGGGGGTCGGGGTGCAGGCAATCAGCCCCAGCATTTT. Amino acids: CASSLGGRGAGNQPQHF.

Many counts were recorded for this clonotype. The chain links TRBV7-8 to TRBJ1-5, with no clear D. CDR3 length: 14 residues. Germline V gene sequence: CDR1 SGHVS, CDR2 FQNEAQ. V was trimmed by 4 bases and J by 2 bases, leaving 9 bases between them. This chain's CDR3 is CASSSGDGNQPQHF. Written as DNA, the CDR3 is TGTGCCAGCAGCTCCGGTGACGGCAATCAGCCCCAGCATTTT.

This clonotype was seen only a few times. This chain links TRBV7-3 with TRBJ2-2, with 15 bases matching TRBD2. Germline CDR1 and CDR2: SGHTA and FQGTGA. The junction had 5 bases not matched to a gene; V was cut back by 5 bases and J by 4 bases. This CDR3 comprises 17 residues. The CDR3 DNA sequence: TGTGCCAGCAGCAGCGGACTAGCGGGAGGGGTCACCGGGGAGCTGTTTTTT. It encodes CASSSGLAGGVTGELFF.

This clonotype showed up many times. The rearrangement joins TRBV12-3 or TRBV12-4 to TRBJ1-2; D uncertain. The CDR3 spans 14 residues. V was clipped by 1 base and J by 7 bases, with 13 bases between them. CDR3 DNA sequence: TGTGCCAGCAGTTTAGAGGGTGGGAGTCCTGGCTACACCTTC. Translation gives CASSLEGGSPGYTF.

This clonotype was found many times. The CDR3 region has the DNA TGCAGTGCAAGGGGGGCAGGGAACCAGCCCCAGCATTTT. This sequence encodes CSARGAGNQPQHF. This rearrangement joins TRBV20-1 to TRBJ1-5; D possibly corresponds to TRBD1 (6 bases). Germline CDR1 and CDR2: DFQATT and SNEGSKA (reference sequence). The CDR3 consists of 13 residues. The V end lost 6 bases, the J end lost 7 bases, and 16 bases lay between the germline ends.